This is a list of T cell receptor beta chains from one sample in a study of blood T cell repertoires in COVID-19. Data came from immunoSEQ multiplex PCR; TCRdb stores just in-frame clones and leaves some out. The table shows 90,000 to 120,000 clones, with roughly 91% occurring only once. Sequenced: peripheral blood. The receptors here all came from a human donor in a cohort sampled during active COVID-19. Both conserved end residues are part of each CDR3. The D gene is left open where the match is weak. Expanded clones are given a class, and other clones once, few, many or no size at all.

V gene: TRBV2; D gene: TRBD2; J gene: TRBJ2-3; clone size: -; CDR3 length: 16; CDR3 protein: CASSEWPSGNTDTQYF; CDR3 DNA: TGTGCCAGCAGTGAATGGCCCAGCGGGAATACAGATACGCAGTATTTT
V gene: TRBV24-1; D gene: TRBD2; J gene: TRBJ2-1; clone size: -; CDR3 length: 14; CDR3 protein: CATSDTASGRKQFF; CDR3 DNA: TGTGCCACCAGTGATACGGCTAGCGGGAGGAAGCAGTTCTTC
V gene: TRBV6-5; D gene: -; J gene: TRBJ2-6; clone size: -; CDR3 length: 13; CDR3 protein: CASRRGGANVLTF; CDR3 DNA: TGTGCCAGCAGGAGAGGCGGGGCCAACGTCCTGACTTTC
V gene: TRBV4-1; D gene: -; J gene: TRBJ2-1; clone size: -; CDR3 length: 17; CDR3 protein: CASSQDGAKSSYNEQFF; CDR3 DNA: TGCGCCAGCAGCCAAGATGGAGCGAAGAGCTCCTACAATGAGCAGTTCTTC
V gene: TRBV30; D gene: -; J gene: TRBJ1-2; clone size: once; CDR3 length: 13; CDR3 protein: CASMRSSNYGYTF; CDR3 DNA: TGTGCCTCTATGAGAAGTTCTAACTATGGCTACACCTTC
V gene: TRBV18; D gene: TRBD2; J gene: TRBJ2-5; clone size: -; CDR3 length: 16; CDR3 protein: CASSPQRETVQETQYF; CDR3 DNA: TGTGCCAGCTCACCCCAGCGGGAGACGGTTCAAGAGACCCAGTACTTC
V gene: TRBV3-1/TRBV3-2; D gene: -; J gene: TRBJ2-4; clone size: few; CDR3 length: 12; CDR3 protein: CASSQGPSAVYF; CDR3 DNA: TGTGCCAGCAGCCAAGGCCCTAGTGCGGTTTACTTC
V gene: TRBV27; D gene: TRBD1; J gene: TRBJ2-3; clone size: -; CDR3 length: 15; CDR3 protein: CASSLTGGRADTQYF; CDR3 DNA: TGTGCCAGCAGTTTAACAGGGGGCCGGGCAGATACGCAGTATTTT
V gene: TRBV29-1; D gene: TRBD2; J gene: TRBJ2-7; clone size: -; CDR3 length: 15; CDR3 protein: CSAKGTSGTSYEQYF; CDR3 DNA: TGCAGCGCCAAAGGGACTAGCGGGACCTCCTACGAGCAGTACTTC
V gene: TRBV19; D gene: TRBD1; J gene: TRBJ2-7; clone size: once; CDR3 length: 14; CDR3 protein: CASSQGADSYEQYF; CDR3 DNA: TGTGCCAGTAGTCAGGGGGCAGATTCCTACGAGCAGTACTTC
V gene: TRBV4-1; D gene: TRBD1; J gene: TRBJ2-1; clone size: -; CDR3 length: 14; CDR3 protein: CASSHRQRGPEQFF; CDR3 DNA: TGCGCCAGCAGCCACCGTCAAAGGGGGCCTGAGCAGTTCTTC
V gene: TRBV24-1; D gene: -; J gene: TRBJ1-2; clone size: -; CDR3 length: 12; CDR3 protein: CATSDGGYGYTF; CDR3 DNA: TGTGCCACCAGTGATGGCGGGTATGGCTACACCTTC
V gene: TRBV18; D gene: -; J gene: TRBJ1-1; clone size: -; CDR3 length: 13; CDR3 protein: CASSLGQNTEAFF; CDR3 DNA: TGTGCCAGCTCATTGGGACAGAACACTGAAGCTTTCTTT
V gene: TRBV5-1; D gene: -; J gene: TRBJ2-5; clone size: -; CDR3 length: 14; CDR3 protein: CASSRLESPETQYF; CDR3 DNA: TGCGCCAGCAGCCGCTTAGAGTCTCCGGAGACCCAGTACTTC
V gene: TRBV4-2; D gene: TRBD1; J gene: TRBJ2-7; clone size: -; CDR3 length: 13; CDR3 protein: CASSQGDSYEQYF; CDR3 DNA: TGTGCCAGCAGCCAAGGGGACAGCTACGAGCAGTACTTC
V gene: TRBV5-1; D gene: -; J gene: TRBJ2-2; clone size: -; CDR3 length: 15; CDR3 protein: CASATRAGVSGELFF; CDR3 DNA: TGCGCCAGCGCAACCCGGGCAGGGGTTTCCGGGGAGCTGTTTTTT
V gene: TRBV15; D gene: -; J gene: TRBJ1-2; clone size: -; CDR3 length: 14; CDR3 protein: CATSDPGQSYGYTF; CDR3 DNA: TGTGCCACCAGCGACCCCGGACAGTCCTATGGCTACACCTTC
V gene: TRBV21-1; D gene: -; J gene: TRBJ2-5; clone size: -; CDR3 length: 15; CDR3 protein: CASSKVSRGQETQYF; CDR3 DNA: TGTGCCAGCAGCAAAGTGAGTCGGGGCCAAGAGACCCAGTACTTC
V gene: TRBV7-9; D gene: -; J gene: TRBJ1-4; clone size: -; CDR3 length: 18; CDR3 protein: CASSLSSTGGTTNEKLFF; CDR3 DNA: TGTGCCAGCAGCTTATCGAGTACGGGAGGGACAACTAATGAAAAACTGTTTTTT
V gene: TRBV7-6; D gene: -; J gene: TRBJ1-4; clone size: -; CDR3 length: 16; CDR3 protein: CASSPSGPERNEKLFF; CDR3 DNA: TGTGCCAGCAGCCCGAGCGGTCCAGAAAGGAATGAAAAACTGTTTTTT
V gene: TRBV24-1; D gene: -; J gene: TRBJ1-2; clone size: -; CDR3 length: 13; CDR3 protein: CATSASSNYGYTF; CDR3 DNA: TGTGCCACCAGTGCTAGTTCTAACTATGGCTACACCTTC
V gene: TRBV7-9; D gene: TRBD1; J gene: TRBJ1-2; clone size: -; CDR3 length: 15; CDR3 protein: CASSSPPDRDYGYTF; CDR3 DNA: TGTGCCAGCAGCTCGCCCCCCGACAGGGACTATGGCTACACCTTC
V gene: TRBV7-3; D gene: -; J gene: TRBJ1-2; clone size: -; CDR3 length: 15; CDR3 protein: CASSFRPGFFDGYTF; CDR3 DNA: TGTGCCAGCAGCTTCCGACCAGGCTTTTTCGACGGCTACACCTTC
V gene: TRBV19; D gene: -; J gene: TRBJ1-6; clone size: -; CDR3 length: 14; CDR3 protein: CASSIASQNSPLHF; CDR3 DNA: TGTGCCAGTAGTATAGCCTCACAGAATTCACCCCTCCACTTT
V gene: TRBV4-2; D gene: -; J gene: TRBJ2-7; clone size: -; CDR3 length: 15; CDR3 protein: CASSQEALGTYEQYF; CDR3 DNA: TGTGCCAGCAGCCAAGAGGCACTAGGGACCTACGAGCAGTACTTC
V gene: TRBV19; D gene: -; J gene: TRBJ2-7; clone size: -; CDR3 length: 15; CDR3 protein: CASSLSGLFSYEQYF; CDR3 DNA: TGTGCCAGCTCGCTATCCGGACTATTCTCCTACGAGCAGTACTTC
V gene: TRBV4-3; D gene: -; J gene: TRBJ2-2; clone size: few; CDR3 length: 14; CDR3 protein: CASSQGLDTGELFF; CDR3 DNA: TGCGCCAGCAGCCAAGGACTAGACACCGGGGAGCTGTTTTTT
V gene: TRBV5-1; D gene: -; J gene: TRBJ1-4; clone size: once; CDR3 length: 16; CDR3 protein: CASSLAGSGFNEKLFF; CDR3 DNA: TGCGCCAGCAGCTTGGCCGGTAGCGGTTTTAATGAAAAACTGTTTTTT
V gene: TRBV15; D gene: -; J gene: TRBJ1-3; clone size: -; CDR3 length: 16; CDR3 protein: CATSRDHTNLGNTIYF; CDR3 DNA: TGTGCCACCAGCAGAGATCACACAAATTTAGGAAACACCATATATTTT
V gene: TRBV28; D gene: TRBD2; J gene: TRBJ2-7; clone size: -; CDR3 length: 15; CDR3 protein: CASSLRREGYYEQYF; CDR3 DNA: TGTGCCAGCAGTTTGCGGCGGGAGGGGTACTACGAGCAGTACTTC
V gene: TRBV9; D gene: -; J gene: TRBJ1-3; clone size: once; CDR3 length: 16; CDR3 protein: CASSANRELSGNTIYF; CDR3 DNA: TGTGCCAGCAGCGCCAACAGGGAACTCTCTGGAAACACCATATATTTT
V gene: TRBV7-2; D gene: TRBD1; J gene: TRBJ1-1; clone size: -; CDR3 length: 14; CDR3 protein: CASSFDRGRTEAFF; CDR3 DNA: TGTGCCAGCAGCTTTGACAGGGGGCGAACTGAAGCTTTCTTT
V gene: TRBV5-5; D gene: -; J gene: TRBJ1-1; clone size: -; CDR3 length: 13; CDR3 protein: CASSSSPGTEAFF; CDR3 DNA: TGTGCCAGCAGCTCCAGCCCAGGGACTGAAGCTTTCTTT
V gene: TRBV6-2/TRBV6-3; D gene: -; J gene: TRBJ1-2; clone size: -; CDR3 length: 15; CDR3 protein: CASSPTDYLNYGYTF; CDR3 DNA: TGTGCCAGCAGCCCGACAGATTATCTTAACTATGGCTACACCTTC
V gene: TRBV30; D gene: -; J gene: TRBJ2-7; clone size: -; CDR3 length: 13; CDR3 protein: CAWRPGIPGEQYF; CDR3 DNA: TGTGCCTGGAGGCCAGGGATCCCAGGGGAGCAGTACTTC
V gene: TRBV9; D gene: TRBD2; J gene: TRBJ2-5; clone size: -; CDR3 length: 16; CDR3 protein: CASSAGTSPNHGTQYF; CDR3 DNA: TGTGCCAGCAGCGCCGGGACTAGCCCCAACCATGGGACCCAGTACTTC
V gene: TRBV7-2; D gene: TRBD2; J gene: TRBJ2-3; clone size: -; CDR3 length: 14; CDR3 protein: CASSSRLARDTQYF; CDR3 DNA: TGTGCCAGCAGCTCCCGACTAGCGCGCGATACGCAGTATTTT
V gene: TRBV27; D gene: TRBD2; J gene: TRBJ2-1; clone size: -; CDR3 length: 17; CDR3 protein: CASSAGLAGGSYNEQFF; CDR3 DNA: TGTGCCAGCAGTGCCGGACTAGCGGGGGGATCCTACAATGAGCAGTTCTTC
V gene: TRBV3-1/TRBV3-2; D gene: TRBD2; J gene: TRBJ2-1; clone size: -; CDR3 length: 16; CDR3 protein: CASSQSMMRGGNEQFF; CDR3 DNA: TGTGCCAGCAGCCAATCTATGATGCGGGGGGGTAATGAGCAGTTCTTC
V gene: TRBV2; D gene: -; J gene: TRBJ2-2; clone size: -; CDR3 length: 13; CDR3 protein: CASSDRRAGELFF; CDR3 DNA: TGTGCCAGCAGTGATCGGCGGGCGGGGGAGCTGTTTTTT
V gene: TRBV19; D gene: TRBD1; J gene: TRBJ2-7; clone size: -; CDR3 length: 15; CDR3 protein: CASSIEWTGSYEQYF; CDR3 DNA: TGTGCCAGTAGTATAGAATGGACAGGATCCTACGAGCAGTACTTC
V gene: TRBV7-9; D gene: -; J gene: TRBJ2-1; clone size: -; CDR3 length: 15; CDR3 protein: CASSRRGRANFEQFF; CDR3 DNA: TGTGCCAGCAGTAGAAGGGGAAGAGCGAACTTTGAGCAGTTCTTC
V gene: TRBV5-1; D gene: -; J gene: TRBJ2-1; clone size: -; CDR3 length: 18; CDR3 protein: CASSMDGTGTPYGDEQFF; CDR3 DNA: TGCGCCAGCAGCATGGACGGTACCGGGACTCCCTATGGCGATGAGCAGTTCTTC
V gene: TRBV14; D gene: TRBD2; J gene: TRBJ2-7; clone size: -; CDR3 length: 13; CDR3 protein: CASSRGRWGEQYF; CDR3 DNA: TGTGCCAGCAGCCGCGGGAGGTGGGGGGAGCAGTACTTC
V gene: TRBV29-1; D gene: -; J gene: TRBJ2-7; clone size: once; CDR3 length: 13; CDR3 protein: CSVEKGEPYEQYF; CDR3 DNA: TGCAGCGTTGAAAAGGGGGAACCCTACGAGCAGTACTTC
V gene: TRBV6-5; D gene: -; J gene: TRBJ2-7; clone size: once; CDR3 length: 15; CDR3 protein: CASSYGPIGSYEQYF; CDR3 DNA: TGTGCCAGCAGTTACGGTCCCATCGGGTCCTACGAGCAGTACTTC
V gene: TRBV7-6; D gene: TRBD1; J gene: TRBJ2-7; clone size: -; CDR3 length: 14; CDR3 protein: CASSLEQGTYEQYF; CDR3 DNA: TGTGCCAGCAGCTTAGAACAGGGGACCTACGAGCAGTACTTC
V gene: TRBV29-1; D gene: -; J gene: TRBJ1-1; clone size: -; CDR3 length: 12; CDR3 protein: CSVLDRNTEAFF; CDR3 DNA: TGCAGCGTGCTGGACAGGAACACTGAAGCTTTCTTT
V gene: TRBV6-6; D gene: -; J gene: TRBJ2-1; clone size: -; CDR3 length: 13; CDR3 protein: CASSYVGGGEQFF; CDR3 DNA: TGTGCCAGCAGTTACGTGGGAGGCGGTGAGCAGTTCTTC
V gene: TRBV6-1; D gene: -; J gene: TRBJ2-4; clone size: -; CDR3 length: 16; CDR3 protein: CASSEMIGGTINIQYF; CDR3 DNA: TGTGCCAGCAGTGAGATGATAGGAGGAACCATAAACATTCAGTACTTC
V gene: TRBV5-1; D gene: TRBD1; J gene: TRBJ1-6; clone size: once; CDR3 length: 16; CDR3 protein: CASSMIGTASNSPLHF; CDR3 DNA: TGCGCCAGCAGTATGATTGGGACAGCATCCAATTCACCCCTCCACTTT